One and the same sample provided the 15 T cell receptor beta chains below, sequenced in a study of long-term antiretroviral therapy in people with HIV. immunoSEQ v3.0 was run at survey level. The assay was immunoSEQ multiplex PCR, and TCRdb's table has in-frame clones only and misses some. The sample has 25,000 to 30,000 clones; more than 75% are singletons. Sequenced material: unsorted PBMCs, taken 4.7 to 5 years after starting antiretroviral therapy. Receptors were obtained from a man aged 40-49 years with HIV.

This sequence joins TRBV6-6 and TRBJ2-4; no clear D gene. V dropped 2 bases and J dropped 3 bases, with 11 bases sitting between them. The CDR3 sequence is 15 residues long. Germline values: CDR1 MNHNY, CDR2 SVGAGI (reference sequence). The CDR3 bases are TGTGCCAGCAGTTACCTCAGGAAGAACAAAAACATTCAGTACTTC. This gives the protein CASSYLRKNKNIQYF.

This clone was counted a few times. The chain combines TRBV27 with TRBJ1-2, with 9 bases identical to TRBD1. The germline V gene encodes CDR1 MNHEY and CDR2 SMNVEV (reference sequence). This CDR3 comprises 13 residues. J lost 8 bases, V lost 5 bases, and 6 bases had no gene match. The CDR3 loop is CASSAWTGDGYTF. In nucleotides, the CDR3 is TGTGCCAGCAGTGCCTGGACAGGGGACGGCTACACCTTC.

The gene calls are TRBV19 and TRBJ1-1; tentatively, D is TRBD1 (5 bases). Trimming left V 0 bases short and J 6 bases short, with 11 bases between. CDR1 and CDR2 (germline): LNHDA, SQIVND (reference sequence). The CDR3 is 14 residues long. In DNA form, the CDR3 reads TGTGCCAGTAGTATAGATGGGGCAGGGCCTGAAGCTTTCTTT. Translating gives CASSIDGAGPEAFF.

This sequence joins TRBV6-5 and TRBJ2-2; D gene uncertain. Trimming removed 0 bases at V and 6 bases at J, with 8 bases between. The CDR3 contains 14 residues. Germline assignment: CDR1 MNHEY and CDR2 SVGAGI. CDR3 DNA sequence: TGTGCCAGCAGTTACTCGAACCCCCCCGGGGAGCTGTTTTTT. It specifies CASSYSNPPGELFF.

The chain joins TRBV7-8 to TRBJ2-7; D remains unclear. V shed 8 bases and J shed 2 bases, with 13 bases lying between them. CDR1 is SGHVS and CDR2 is FQNEAQ in the germline V gene. The CDR3 sequence is 13 residues long. The CDR3 sequence: CASEGRATYEQYF. CDR3 DNA: TGTGCCAGCGAAGGACGGGCGACCTACGAGCAGTACTTC.

This chain links TRBV5-1 with TRBJ2-7, with TRBD1 matching 7 bases. Germline lookup yields CDR1 SGHRS and CDR2 YFSETQ. The V gene end was trimmed by 5 bases and the J gene end by 6 bases; junction bases not matched to a gene: 11. This CDR3 comprises 14 residues. The CDR3 region is CASRSGTEQSEQYF. As DNA, the CDR3 is TGCGCCAGCAGATCCGGGACAGAACAGAGCGAGCAGTACTTC.

The V gene is TRBV10-3, the J gene TRBJ1-3; D unresolved. Germline-derived CDR1 and CDR2 are ENHRY and SYGVKD. The V end lost 7 bases, the J end lost 4 bases, and 20 bases lay between the germline ends. The CDR3 loop spans 16 amino acids. The CDR3 DNA reads as TGTGCCATCACTCCCGACAAACTAAGGCTAGGAAACACCATATATTTT. Protein sequence: CAITPDKLRLGNTIYF.

This chain uses TRBV5-6 with TRBJ2-2; 8 nucleotides align to TRBD1. After removal of 2 bases from V and 1 base from J, the junction contained 1 base not matched to a gene. This CDR3 has 15 residues. Germline V gene lookup returns CDR1 SGHDT and CDR2 YYEEEE. The CDR3 loop is CASSFGTGNTGELFF. The CDR3 DNA reads as TGTGCCAGCAGCTTTGGGACAGGGAACACCGGGGAGCTGTTTTTT. Supplemented by reference TRBV5-6 and TRBJ2-2, the full variable domain reads DAGVTQSPTHLIKTRGQQVTLRCSPKSGHDTVSWYQQALGQGPQFIFQYYEEEERQRGNFPDRFSGHQFPNYSSELNVNALLLGDSALYLCASSFGTGNTGELFFGEGSRLTVL.

J is TRBJ1-2 and V is TRBV19, with 7 bases matching TRBD1. The V gene's germline CDR1 is LNHDA and CDR2 SQIVND (reference sequence). The V and J ends lost 8 bases and 7 bases, in that order; junction bases with no gene match: 13. The CDR3 length is 14 residues. The CDR3 DNA reads TGTGCCAGTTATTCTACGACAGGGAATCCTGGCTACACCTTC. Residues: CASYSTTGNPGYTF.

The chain employs TRBV5-1 and TRBJ2-5; TRBD2 matches 9 bases. V was pared by 0 bases and J by 4 bases, with 1 base of the junction left unmatched. The CDR3 spans 14 residues. Germline V lookup: CDR1 SGHRS, CDR2 YFSETQ. The CDR3 protein is CASSLELAGETQYF. The CDR3, as DNA: TGCGCCAGCAGCTTGGAACTAGCGGGAGAGACCCAGTACTTC.

This chain joins TRBV11-3 and TRBJ2-2; D is ambiguous. Trimming cost V 0 bases and J 8 bases, with 4 bases left between them. The CDR3 covers 12 residues. Germline V gene data show CDR1 as SGHNT and CDR2 as YENEEA. CDR3 nucleotides: TGTGCCAGCAGCTTAGATCGAGGGGAGCTGTTTTTT. Protein: CASSLDRGELFF. Looking up the rest from reference TRBV11-3 and TRBJ2-2 gives the full variable domain: EAGVVQSPRYKIIEKKQPVAFWCNPISGHNTLYWYLQNLGQGPELLIRYENEEAVDDSQLPKDRFSAERLKGVDSTLKIQPAELGDSAVYLCASSLDRGELFFGEGSRLTVL.

J is TRBJ1-2 and V is TRBV7-3, with D maybe TRBD1 (5 bases). Trimming removed 4 bases at V and 7 bases at J, with 19 bases between. Germline V gene data show CDR1 as SGHTA and CDR2 as FQGTGA. The CDR3 runs 15 residues. The CDR3 nucleotides are TGTGCCAGCAGCTCGCAGGGTGGGTCCGGGAGTGGCTACACCTTC. It is translated as CASSSQGGSGSGYTF. Filled out from reference TRBV7-3 and TRBJ1-2, the complete variable domain reads GAGVSQTPSNKVTEKGKYVELRCDPISGHTALYWYRQSLGQGPEFLIYFQGTGAADDSGLPNDRFFAVRPEGSVSTLKIQRTERGDSAVYLCASSSQGGSGSGYTFGSGTRLTVV.

The chain recombines TRBV6-6 with TRBJ2-7; 10 bases fit TRBD2. The CDR3 runs to 14 residues. CDR1 is MNHNY and CDR2 is SVGAGI in the germline V gene (reference sequence). The ends lost 6 bases at V and 4 bases at J; junction bases unmatched: 6. The CDR3 loop is CASRPGLAVYEQYF. The CDR3 DNA sequence: TGTGCCAGCAGACCCGGACTAGCGGTGTACGAGCAGTACTTC.

J is TRBJ2-7 and V is TRBV29-1; D is unclear. The CDR3 sequence is 10 residues long. Germline values: CDR1 SQVTM, CDR2 ANQGSEA. Trimming left V 7 bases short and J 3 bases short, with 7 bases between. CDR3 in amino acids: CSAVGYEQYF. Written as DNA, the CDR3 is TGCAGCGCCGTCGGCTACGAGCAGTACTTC.

This sequence joins TRBV19 and TRBJ1-2, with a tentative D call TRBD1 (6 bases). V shed 0 bases and J shed 1 base, with 21 bases lying between them. The CDR3 is 19 amino acids. The V gene's germline CDR1 is LNHDA and CDR2 SQIVND (reference sequence). The CDR3 spells CASSIDPLAAGVYNYGYTF. The DNA for the CDR3 is TGTGCCAGTAGTATAGATCCCCTAGCGGCAGGGGTCTATAACTATGGCTACACCTTC.